These 5 T cell receptor beta chains originate from one sample sequenced in a study of T cell responses to AZD1222 COVID-19 vaccine. Clones were read by immunoSEQ multiplex PCR, and TCRdb kept only the in-frame ones, dropping some. The data hold 120,000 or so clones, with around 89% observed a single time. This material consisted of peripheral blood, taken on day 0 of MenACWY control vaccination. The receptors come from an adult in good health.

The chain combines TRBV21-1 with TRBJ2-2; TRBD2 is the table's D call, not checked against the DNA. TRBV21-1 is an annotated pseudogene. CDR3 size: 16 residues. The CDR3 loop reads CASSKAGTSASRELFF. DNA for the CDR3: TGTGCCAGCAGCAAAGCCGGGACTAGCGCCAGCCGGGAGCTGTTTTTT.

The V and J genes are TRBV10-3 and TRBJ2-2; no clear D gene. The CDR3 sequence is 17 residues long. V lost 0 bases and J lost 0, with 11 bases in between. CDR1 and CDR2 from the germline V gene are ENHRY and SYGVKD. As DNA, the CDR3 is TGTGCCATCAGTGAGTCATCTGGGCGGCCGAACACCGGGGAGCTGTTTTTT. It is translated as CAISESSGRPNTGELFF.

This clone has only a few counts. The chain carries TRBV30 and TRBJ2-7; D not resolved. CDR1 GTSNPN and CDR2 SVGIG come from the germline V gene (reference sequence). The germline V and J ends were trimmed by 1 base and 4 bases, with 11 bases remaining between them. This CDR3 region has 13 residues. The chain's CDR3 is CAWSAQRGYEQYF. CDR3 coding DNA: TGTGCCTGGAGTGCCCAGCGAGGTTACGAGCAGTACTTC.

The chain carries TRBV9 and TRBJ1-5; possibly TRBD1 for D (5 bases). CDR3 length: 14 amino acids. The V and J ends lost 3 bases and 4 bases respectively, with 11 bases between them. Germline CDR1 reads SGDLS; CDR2 reads YYNGEE. As DNA, the CDR3 is TGTGCCAGCAGCGGGACGGGGGGTAATCAGCCCCAGCATTTT. It codes for CASSGTGGNQPQHF.

The gene calls are TRBV5-8 and TRBJ1-4; 9 bases fit TRBD1. After removal of 0 bases from V and 7 bases from J, the junction contained 1 base not matched to a gene. This CDR3 region has 14 residues. The V gene's germline CDR1 is SGHTS and CDR2 YDEGEE. CDR3 in DNA: TGTGCCAGCAGCTTGGGACAGGGGGGTGAAAAACTGTTTTTT. It is translated as CASSLGQGGEKLFF.